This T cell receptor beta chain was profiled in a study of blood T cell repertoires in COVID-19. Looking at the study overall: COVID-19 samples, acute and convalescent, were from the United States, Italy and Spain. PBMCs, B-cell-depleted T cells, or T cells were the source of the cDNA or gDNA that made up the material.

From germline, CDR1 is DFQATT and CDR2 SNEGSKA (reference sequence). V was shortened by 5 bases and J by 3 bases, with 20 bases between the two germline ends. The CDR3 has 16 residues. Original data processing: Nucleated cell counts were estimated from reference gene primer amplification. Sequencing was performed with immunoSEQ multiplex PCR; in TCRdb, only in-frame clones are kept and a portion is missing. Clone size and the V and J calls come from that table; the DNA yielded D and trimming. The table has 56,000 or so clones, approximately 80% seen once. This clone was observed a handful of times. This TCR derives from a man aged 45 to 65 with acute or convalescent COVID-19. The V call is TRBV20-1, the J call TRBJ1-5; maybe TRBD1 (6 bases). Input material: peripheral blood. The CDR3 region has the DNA TGCAGTGCTCGTGGCGGGGGCATGTTCTTCAATCAGCCCCAGCATTTT. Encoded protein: CSARGGGMFFNQPQHF.